The 30 T cell receptor beta chains below come from one sample, sequenced in a study of metastatic and nonmetastatic thyroid tumors. Patients had received no treatment of any kind before thyroid surgery. TCRdb re-called the PCR reads with MiXCR. The table includes roughly 20,000 clones, around 38% detected once. Sequencing was done on a sample of tumor tissue. These receptors originate from a female donor with papillary thyroid cancer or a benign thyroid nodule (not recorded which). Some clones in this sample may be carry-over from other donors' samples.

The genes are TRBV28 and TRBJ1-1; no firm D call. V was pared by 5 bases and J by 0 bases, with 13 bases between. Germline V gene lookup returns CDR1 MDHEN and CDR2 SYDVKM. This CDR3 is 15 amino acids long. Here the CDR3 reads CASSPLRTVNTEAFF. DNA of the CDR3: TGTGCCAGCAGTCCCTTACGGACGGTGAACACTGAAGCTTTCTTT.

This clone was found a few times. The chain is built from TRBV24-1 and TRBJ1-2; D uncertain. V lost 8 bases to trimming and J lost 8 bases, with 20 bases between them. CDR3 length: 14 amino acids. Germline V CDR1 and CDR2: KGHDR, SFDVKD. The chain's CDR3 is CATKIYYRYMGYTF. CDR3 sequence (DNA): TGTGCCACCAAGATATATTACCGTTATATGGGCTACACCTTC.

In DNA, the CDR3 is TGTGCCAGCAGCTTAGATGCTAGCGGCAATGAGCAGTTCTTC. This translates into CASSLDASGNEQFF. The chain combines TRBV7-6 with TRBJ2-1; 7 bases fit TRBD2. The V gene end was trimmed by 1 base and the J gene end by 6 bases; junction bases not matched to a gene: 3. Germline CDR1 reads SGHVS; CDR2 reads FNYEAQ. The CDR3 length is 14 residues.

The V call is TRBV7-9, the J call TRBJ2-7; D remains unclear. The CDR3 runs to 13 residues. Germline lookup yields CDR1 SEHNR and CDR2 FQNEAQ (reference sequence). Trimming took 1 base from V and 7 from J, leaving 11 bases between them. CDR3 coding DNA: TGTGCCAGCAGCTTAGTCGCAAAAGGGGAGCAGTACTTC. Translation gives CASSLVAKGEQYF.

This clone was observed a handful of times. The chain uses TRBV6-4 and TRBJ2-2; no firm D call. Germline-derived CDR1 and CDR2 are MRHNA and SNTAGT. Between the trimmed V and J ends, which lost 3 bases and 2 bases, there was a span of 7 bases. The CDR3 is made up of 14 amino acids. The DNA for the CDR3 is TGTGCCAGCAGTGAAGAACCAAACACCGGGGAGCTGTTTTTT. It is translated as CASSEEPNTGELFF.

The J gene is TRBJ2-7, the V gene TRBV4-1; no clear D gene. The CDR3 consists of 14 residues. V was shortened by 4 bases and J by 2 bases, with 12 bases between the two germline ends. Germline V lookup: CDR1 MGHRA, CDR2 YSYEKL. This CDR3 reads CASSLPGNPYEQYF. The CDR3 DNA reads TGCGCCAGCAGCCTACCGGGCAACCCCTACGAGCAGTACTTC.

The rearrangement links TRBV20-1 to TRBJ2-7; D unclear. V gave up 5 bases and J gave up 3 bases, with 8 bases separating them. The germline V gene encodes CDR1 DFQATT and CDR2 SNEGSKA (reference sequence). The CDR3 spans 11 residues. The CDR3 protein is CSAGPYYEQYF. CDR3 nucleotides: TGCAGTGCTGGACCGTACTACGAGCAGTACTTC.

The rearrangement joins TRBV11-2 to TRBJ1-1, with TRBD1 matching over 7 bases. The CDR3 has 16 residues. Germline values: CDR1 SGHAT, CDR2 FQNNGV. The trim removed 0 bases at V and 1 base at J, leaving 5 bases unmatched. CDR3 DNA sequence: TGTGCCAGCAGCTTAGAGCCAGGGGGGTGGAACACTGAAGCTTTCTTT. Its protein product is CASSLEPGGWNTEAFF.

This clone has a handful of counts. The sample has other DNA sequences that encode this CDR3 too. The chain employs TRBV12-3 or TRBV12-4 and TRBJ1-1, with D maybe TRBD1 (5 bases). CDR3 length equals 14 residues. V was pared by 1 base and J by 4 bases, with 10 bases between. CDR3 DNA sequence: TGTGCCAGCAGTTTAGGAGGGGCGGGCACTGAAGCTTTCTTT. Amino acid sequence: CASSLGGAGTEAFF.

With respect to this clone: Compared with germline, one end of the junction differs, possibly owing to a read error. The CDR3 sequence: CASSTGQDNYGYTF. CDR3 sequence (DNA): TGTGCCAGCAGCACTGGACAGGACAACTACGGCTACACCTTC. This rearrangement joins TRBV5-6 to TRBJ1-2; 7 nucleotides agree with TRBD1. Per the germline V gene, CDR1 is SGHDT and CDR2 is YYEEEE. The CDR3 sequence is 14 residues long.

This clone was seen more than once but under ten times. The chain has TRBV7-2 and TRBJ1-3; D is perhaps TRBD1 (6 bases). The germline CDR1 and CDR2 sequences are SGHTA and FQGNSA. The CDR3 has 14 amino acids. Trimming took off 4 bases at V and 7 bases at J, with 14 bases between the two ends. The CDR3 here is CASSSPGVANTIYF. CDR3 DNA: TGTGCCAGCAGCTCCCCAGGGGTCGCGAACACCATATATTTT.

V usage is TRBV30 and J usage is TRBJ1-2, with D possibly matching TRBD1 (6 bases). CDR3 length: 15 residues. CDR1 is GTSNPN, CDR2 SVGIG, per germline (reference sequence). V lost 1 base and J lost 5, with 17 bases in between. The CDR3 nucleotides are TGTGCCTGGAGTGAGGCGTCGAGGGGGAGGTATGGCTACACCTTC. This codes for CAWSEASRGRYGYTF.

The J gene is TRBJ2-7, the V gene TRBV7-8; possible D gene TRBD2, 7 bases. This CDR3 contains 14 residues. The V end lost 8 bases, the J end lost 2 bases, and 16 bases lay between the germline ends. Germline V CDR1 and CDR2: SGHVS, FQNEAQ. The CDR3 coding sequence is TGTGCCAGCCGGGGGGCTAGCTTTACCTACGAGCAGTACTTC. The encoded protein is CASRGASFTYEQYF.

The J gene is TRBJ1-2, the V gene TRBV30; TRBD1 is a possible D gene (6 bases). The CDR3 covers 14 residues. CDR1 and CDR2 (germline): GTSNPN, SVGIG (reference sequence). V was cut by 2 bases and J by 4 bases, with 14 bases left in between. The CDR3: CAWSSTGNGYGYTF. DNA of the CDR3: TGTGCCTGGAGTTCTACAGGGAATGGCTATGGCTACACCTTC.

This clone is categorized as medium-sized (0.01 to 0.1%). V gene TRBV19 combines with J gene TRBJ2-2; D is perhaps TRBD2 (6 bases). V was cut by 10 bases and J by 2 bases, with 14 bases left in between. CDR1 is LNHDA and CDR2 is SQIVND in the germline V gene (reference sequence). CDR3 length equals 14 residues. The CDR3 bases are TGTGCCACCACCCCGGACTATAACACCGGGGAGCTGTTTTTT. Protein sequence: CATTPDYNTGELFF.

The V call is TRBV28, the J call TRBJ2-1, with a tentative D call TRBD2 (6 bases). From germline, CDR1 is MDHEN and CDR2 SYDVKM. The V gene lost 4 bases and the J gene lost 10 bases, with 26 bases spanning the gap. The CDR3 is made up of 17 amino acids. CDR3 DNA sequence: TGTGCCAGCAGTTCTCTGGTTCCGGGACTGCCGGAGGAAGAGCAGTTCTTC. Translated: CASSSLVPGLPEEEQFF.

In DNA, the CDR3 is TGTGCCAGCAGCCCACTCCCTGGCCAGGCGGAGCAGTACTTC. As protein: CASSPLPGQAEQYF. This rearrangement joins TRBV12-3 or TRBV12-4 to TRBJ2-7; D is ambiguous. The germline V and J ends were trimmed by 6 bases and 7 bases, with 19 bases remaining between them. This CDR3 comprises 14 residues.

V is TRBV6-1 and J is TRBJ2-7, with D hard to call. The V gene lost 2 bases and the J gene lost 0 bases, with 5 bases spanning the gap. This CDR3 contains 13 residues. Germline V CDR1 and CDR2: MNHNS, SASEGT. The CDR3 here is CASSEQDSYEQYF. The DNA for the CDR3 is TGTGCCAGCAGTGAACAGGACTCCTACGAGCAGTACTTC.

The chain links TRBV9 to TRBJ2-6; the D is unclear. V lost 4 bases to trimming and J lost 0 bases, with 8 bases between them. CDR3 size: 15 residues. From germline, CDR1 is SGDLS and CDR2 YYNGEE. As DNA, the CDR3 is TGTGCCAGCAGCCCGAGACCCTCTGGGGCCAACGTCCTGACTTTC. Its protein product is CASSPRPSGANVLTF.

This clone was seen a handful of times. The chain is built from TRBV6-1 and TRBJ1-6, with D tentatively TRBD1 (5 bases). The germline CDR1 and CDR2 sequences are MNHNS and SASEGT. The CDR3 has 14 amino acids. V gave up 8 bases and J gave up 11 bases, with 19 bases separating them. The CDR3: CASHAKGQFTPLHF. The CDR3 DNA reads TGTGCCAGCCATGCTAAGGGGCAATTCACACCCCTCCACTTT.

This chain's CDR3 is CASSPKTGADYGYTF. The CDR3 DNA sequence: TGTGCCAGCAGTCCGAAGACAGGGGCGGACTATGGCTACACCTTC. This rearrangement joins TRBV6-1 to TRBJ1-2, with 8 bases identical to TRBD1. The CDR3 extends over 15 amino acids. Germline values: CDR1 MNHNS, CDR2 SASEGT. J gave up 3 bases and V 5 bases, and 8 bases lay outside the gene matches.

This clone was seen a handful of times. This chain uses TRBV24-1 with TRBJ1-1; D gene unclear. Germline V gene lookup returns CDR1 KGHDR and CDR2 SFDVKD. The CDR3 is 15 residues long. V lost 0 bases and J 1 base, leaving 8 bases between the germline ends. The CDR3 reads CATSDLRQKNTEAFF. The DNA for the CDR3 is TGTGCCACCAGTGATTTGCGACAAAAGAACACTGAAGCTTTCTTT.

V gene TRBV25-1 combines with J gene TRBJ2-7; 7 bases line up with TRBD1. V lost 6 bases and J lost 4; bases outside the gene matches: 12. The CDR3 consists of 15 residues. The germline CDR1 and CDR2 sequences are MGHDK and SYGVNS. As DNA, the CDR3 is TGTGCCAGCAGAAATACAGGGGTAGTATCGTACGAGCAGTACTTC. This encodes CASRNTGVVSYEQYF.

This sequence joins TRBV20-1 and TRBJ2-2, with D perhaps matching TRBD2 (6 bases). Germline loops: CDR1 DFQATT, CDR2 SNEGSKA (reference sequence). V dropped 5 bases and J dropped 1 base, with 14 bases sitting between them. The CDR3 contains 15 residues. DNA of the CDR3: TGCAGTGCTTATACCGTAGCGGTGAACACCGGGGAGCTGTTTTTT. Translating gives CSAYTVAVNTGELFF.

This clone was seen more than once but under ten times. The chain employs TRBV6-2 or TRBV6-3 and TRBJ1-6; D uncertain. V dropped 5 bases and J dropped 9 bases, with 26 bases sitting between them. The CDR3 is made up of 18 amino acids. Germline CDR1 reads MNHEY; CDR2 reads SVGEGT. For the CDR3, the DNA is TGTGCCAGCAGTGGACGGATCCCCGTCGTCAATTGGTTTTCACCCCTCCACTTT. It codes for CASSGRIPVVNWFSPLHF.

The chain uses TRBV28 and TRBJ2-7; 7 positions match TRBD2. CDR1 is MDHEN, CDR2 SYDVKM, per germline. Trimming cost V 5 bases and J 3 bases; bases outside gene matches: 10. The CDR3 runs to 15 residues. The CDR3 region has the DNA TGTGCCAGCAGTAGGGATCGGGACTACCACTACGAGCAGTACTTC. As protein: CASSRDRDYHYEQYF.

The sample holds a few counts of this clone. The chain recombines TRBV6-5 with TRBJ2-3; TRBD2 aligns across 10 bases. The germline V gene encodes CDR1 MNHEY and CDR2 SVGAGI. Trimming cost V 2 bases and J 5 bases; bases outside gene matches: 4. This CDR3 region has 15 residues. Here the CDR3 reads CASSYGAGGGDTQYF. CDR3 coding DNA: TGTGCCAGCAGTTACGGAGCGGGAGGGGGAGATACGCAGTATTTT.

This chain uses TRBV7-8 with TRBJ2-7; D uncertain. Germline V gene lookup returns CDR1 SGHVS and CDR2 FQNEAQ. The CDR3 spans 13 residues. Trimming shortened V by 7 bases and J by 4 bases, and 14 bases separated the two germline ends. The CDR3 coding sequence is TGTGCCAGCATCTGGGGAAGTTGGTACGAGCAGTACTTC. Amino acids: CASIWGSWYEQYF.

This clone was picked up a small number of times. The CDR3 region is CASRQGSFSTDTQYF. The CDR3, as DNA: TGCGCCAGCCGACAGGGCAGCTTTAGCACAGATACGCAGTATTTT. The V gene is TRBV5-1, the J gene TRBJ2-3; 7 bases are shared with TRBD1. The V gene's germline CDR1 is SGHRS and CDR2 YFSETQ. There are 15 residues in the CDR3. With V trimmed by 7 bases and J by 0 bases, 8 bases remained unmatched.

This clone was picked up a small number of times. The chain recombines TRBV28 with TRBJ1-5, with TRBD1 matching 11 bases. The V gene end was trimmed by 1 base and the J gene end by 11 bases; junction bases not matched to a gene: 4. The CDR3 consists of 14 residues. Germline CDR1 is MDHEN and CDR2 is SYDVKM. The CDR3 loop is CASSLSGQGVTQHF. CDR3 DNA: TGTGCCAGCAGTTTATCGGGACAGGGGGTGACCCAGCATTTT.